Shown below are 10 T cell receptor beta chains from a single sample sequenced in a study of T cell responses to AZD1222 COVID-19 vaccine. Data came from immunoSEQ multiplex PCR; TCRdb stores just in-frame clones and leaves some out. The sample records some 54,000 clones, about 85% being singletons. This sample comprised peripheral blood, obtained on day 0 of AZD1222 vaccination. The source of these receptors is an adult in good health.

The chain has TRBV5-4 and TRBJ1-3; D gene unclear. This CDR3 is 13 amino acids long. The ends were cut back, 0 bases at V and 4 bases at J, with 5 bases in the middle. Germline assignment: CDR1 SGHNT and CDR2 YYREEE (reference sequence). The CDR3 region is CASSLAGGNTIYF. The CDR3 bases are TGTGCCAGCAGCTTGGCAGGAGGAAACACCATATATTTT.

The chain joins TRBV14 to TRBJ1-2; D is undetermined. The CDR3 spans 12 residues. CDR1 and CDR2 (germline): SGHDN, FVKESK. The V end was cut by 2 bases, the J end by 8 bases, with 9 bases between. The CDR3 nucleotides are TGTGCCAGCAGCCAAAGTCTGGGGGGCTACACCTTC. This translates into CASSQSLGGYTF.

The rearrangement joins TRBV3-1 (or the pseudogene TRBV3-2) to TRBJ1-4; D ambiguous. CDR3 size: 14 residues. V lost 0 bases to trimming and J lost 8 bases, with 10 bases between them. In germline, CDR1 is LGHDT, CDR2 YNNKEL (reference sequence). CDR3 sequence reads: CASSQEGHGEKLFF. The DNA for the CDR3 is TGTGCCAGCAGCCAAGAGGGTCACGGGGAAAAACTGTTTTTT.

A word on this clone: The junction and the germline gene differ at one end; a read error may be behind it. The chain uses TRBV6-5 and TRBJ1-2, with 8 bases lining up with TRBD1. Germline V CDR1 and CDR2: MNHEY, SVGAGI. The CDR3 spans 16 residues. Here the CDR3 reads CASSYSTGQGNHGYTF. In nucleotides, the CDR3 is TGTGCCAGCAGTTACTCGACCGGACAGGGTAACCATGGCTACACCTTC.

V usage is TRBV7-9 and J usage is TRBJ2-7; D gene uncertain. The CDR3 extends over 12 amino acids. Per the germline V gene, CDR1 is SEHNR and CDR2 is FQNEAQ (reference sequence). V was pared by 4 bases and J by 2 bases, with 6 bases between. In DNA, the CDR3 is TGTGCCAGCAGCTCTTATACCTACGAGCAGTACTTC. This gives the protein CASSSYTYEQYF.

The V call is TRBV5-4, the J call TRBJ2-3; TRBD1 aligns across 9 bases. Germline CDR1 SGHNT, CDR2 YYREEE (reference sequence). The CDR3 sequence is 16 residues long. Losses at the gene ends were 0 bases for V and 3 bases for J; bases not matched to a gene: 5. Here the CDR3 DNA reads TGTGCCAGCAGCTTGGGACAGGGGGGAAGGACAGATACGCAGTATTTT. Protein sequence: CASSLGQGGRTDTQYF. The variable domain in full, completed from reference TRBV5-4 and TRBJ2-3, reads ETGVTQSPTHLIKTRGQQVTLRCSSQSGHNTVSWYQQALGQGPQFIFQYYREEENGRGNFPPRFSGLQFPNYSSELNVNALELDDSALYLCASSLGQGGRTDTQYFGPGTRLTVL.

The CDR3 bases are TGCGCCAGCAGCCAACCTCTGAGGGGTGGACGGGGGGGCCCAGACATTCAGTACTTC. Residues: CASSQPLRGGRGGPDIQYF. The chain carries TRBV4-1 and TRBJ2-4; 8 bases are a match to TRBD2. Trimming took 2 bases from V and 8 from J; bases not matched to a gene: 20. This CDR3 contains 19 residues. Germline CDR1 is MGHRA and CDR2 is YSYEKL.

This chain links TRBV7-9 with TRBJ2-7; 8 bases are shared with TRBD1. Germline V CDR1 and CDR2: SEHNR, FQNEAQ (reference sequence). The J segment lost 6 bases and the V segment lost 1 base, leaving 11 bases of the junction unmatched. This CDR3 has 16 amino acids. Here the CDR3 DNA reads TGTGCCAGCAGCTTAGTCCCCCCCTGGACAGGGACCGAGCAGTACTTC. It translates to CASSLVPPWTGTEQYF.

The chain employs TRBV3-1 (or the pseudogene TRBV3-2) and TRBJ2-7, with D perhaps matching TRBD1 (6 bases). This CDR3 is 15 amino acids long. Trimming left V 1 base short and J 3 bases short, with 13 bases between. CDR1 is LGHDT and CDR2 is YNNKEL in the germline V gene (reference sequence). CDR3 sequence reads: CASSQGTGPFYEQYF. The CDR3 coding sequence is TGTGCCAGCAGCCAAGGAACAGGGCCTTTCTACGAGCAGTACTTC.

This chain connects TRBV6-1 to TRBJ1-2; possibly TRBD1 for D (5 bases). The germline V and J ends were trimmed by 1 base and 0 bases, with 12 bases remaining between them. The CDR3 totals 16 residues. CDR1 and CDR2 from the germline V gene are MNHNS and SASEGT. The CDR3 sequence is CASSEGGILPNYGYTF. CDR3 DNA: TGTGCCAGCAGTGAAGGGGGGATTCTTCCTAACTATGGCTACACCTTC.